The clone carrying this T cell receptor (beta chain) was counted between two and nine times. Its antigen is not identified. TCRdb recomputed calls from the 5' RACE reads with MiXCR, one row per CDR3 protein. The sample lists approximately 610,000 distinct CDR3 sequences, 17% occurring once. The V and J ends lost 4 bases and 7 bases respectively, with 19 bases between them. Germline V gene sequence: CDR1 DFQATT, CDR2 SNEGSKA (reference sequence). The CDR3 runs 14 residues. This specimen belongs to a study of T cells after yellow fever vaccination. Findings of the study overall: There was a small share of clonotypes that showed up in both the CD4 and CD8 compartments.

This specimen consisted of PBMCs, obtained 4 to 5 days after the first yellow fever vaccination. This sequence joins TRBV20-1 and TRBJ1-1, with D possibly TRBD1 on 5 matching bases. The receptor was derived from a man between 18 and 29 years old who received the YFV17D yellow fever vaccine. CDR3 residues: CSAMTRQSRDEAFF. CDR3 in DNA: TGCAGTGCTATGACACGACAGTCCAGAGATGAAGCTTTCTTT.